The source of this T cell receptor beta chain is a study of post-analysis software for immune sequencing data. Study summary: Recorded disease courses covered relapsing-remitting, secondary progressive and progressive-relapsing multiple sclerosis. Some patients had no subtype annotation.

Unique molecular identifiers were present in the TCR beta cDNA libraries. TCRdb used MiXCR to reprocess the PCR reads, holding one entry per CDR3 protein. The data contain about 460,000 distinct CDR3 sequences, 45% of them singletons. The V end lost 2 bases, the J end lost 1 base, and 25 bases lay between the germline ends. Germline CDR1 reads MNHEY; CDR2 reads SVGAGI. CDR3 length: 20 residues. Study-wide findings and caveats: TRBV5-6, TRBV5-1 and TRBV20-1 were among roughly 5 TRBV segments more frequent in patients than controls.

This clonotype was found a few times. Its antigen is still unknown. V and J are TRBV6-5 and TRBJ2-3; the D gene is possibly TRBD2 (6 bases). Sequenced sample: blood. This clonotype was sampled from a girl aged 10 to 17 with multiple sclerosis. The CDR3 bases are TGTGCCAGCAGTTACAAGGGTAGGAGGGAGAGCACTAGGGGCACAGATACGCAGTATTTT. Translated: CASSYKGRRESTRGTDTQYF.